Each of the 7 T cell receptor beta chains below was sequenced from the same sample in a study of technical replicates of blood from several donors. Repertoires were generated with immunoSEQ multiplex PCR, while TCRdb's copy carries only in-frame clones and drops some. The sample includes about 64,000 clones, 86% of them seen just once. The sequenced material came from PBMCs. These receptors all stem from a human donor in good health. Some clones in this sample may be carry-over from other donors' samples.

The rearrangement links TRBV4-1 to TRBJ2-5; 8 bases align to TRBD1. The CDR3 is 14 residues long. Germline V gene data show CDR1 as MGHRA and CDR2 as YSYEKL. The trim removed 6 bases at V and 4 bases at J, leaving 7 bases unmatched. Here the CDR3 reads CASRAGGAGETQYF. The CDR3, as DNA: TGCGCCAGCAGAGCAGGGGGCGCGGGAGAGACCCAGTACTTC.

This clone was counted many times. The chain recombines TRBV7-9 with TRBJ1-1; D is ambiguous. V was shortened by 5 bases and J by 1 base, with 14 bases between the two germline ends. The CDR3 is 15 residues long. CDR1 and CDR2 from the germline V gene are SEHNR and FQNEAQ (reference sequence). In DNA, the CDR3 is TGTGCCAGCAGCCCTTGGGAGAGTAGGAACACTGAAGCTTTCTTT. As protein: CASSPWESRNTEAFF.

The genes are TRBV5-6 and TRBJ1-2, with D uncertain. V shed 0 bases and J shed 3 bases, with 9 bases lying between them. CDR3 length equals 14 residues. Germline values: CDR1 SGHDT, CDR2 YYEEEE. CDR3 in DNA: TGTGCCAGCAGCTTGGGGTACGGGGACTATGGCTACACCTTC. Translating gives CASSLGYGDYGYTF.

The CDR3, as DNA: TGTGCCAGCAGTTCCTCGACTAGCGCGAACACCGGGGAGCTGTTTTTT. Translation: CASSSSTSANTGELFF. The rearrangement links TRBV6-5 to TRBJ2-2; 8 bases are shared with TRBD2. Germline-derived CDR1 and CDR2 are MNHEY and SVGAGI. J was trimmed by 0 bases and V by 4 bases; bases with no gene match: 4. This CDR3 comprises 16 residues.

This clone was seen only once. The rearrangement links TRBV7-6 to TRBJ1-2, with D unresolved. V was cut by 5 bases and J by 8 bases, with 15 bases left in between. Germline V lookup: CDR1 SGHVS, CDR2 FNYEAQ. The CDR3 contains 13 residues. The CDR3 sequence is CASSPSRGYGYTF. CDR3 nucleotides: TGTGCCAGCAGCCCTAGCCGAGGATACGGCTACACCTTC.

This chain joins TRBV11-1 and TRBJ2-2, with TRBD1 as a possible D gene (5 bases). Looked up from germline, CDR1 is SGHAT and CDR2 is FQDESV (reference sequence). With 6 bases removed from V and 6 bases from J, the gap between germline ends came to 11 bases. The CDR3 extends over 13 amino acids. CDR3: CASSFQGSGELFF. The CDR3 DNA follows: TGTGCCAGCAGTTTTCAGGGTTCCGGGGAGCTGTTTTTT.

The genes are TRBV7-9 and TRBJ1-2; D remains ambiguous. Germline CDR1 is SEHNR and CDR2 is FQNEAQ (reference sequence). V lost 3 bases and J 6 bases, leaving 14 bases between the germline ends. The CDR3 has 14 amino acids. The CDR3 region has the DNA TGTGCCAGCAGCTTCAATAAAGCAGCGAATGGCTACACCTTC. Its protein is CASSFNKAANGYTF.